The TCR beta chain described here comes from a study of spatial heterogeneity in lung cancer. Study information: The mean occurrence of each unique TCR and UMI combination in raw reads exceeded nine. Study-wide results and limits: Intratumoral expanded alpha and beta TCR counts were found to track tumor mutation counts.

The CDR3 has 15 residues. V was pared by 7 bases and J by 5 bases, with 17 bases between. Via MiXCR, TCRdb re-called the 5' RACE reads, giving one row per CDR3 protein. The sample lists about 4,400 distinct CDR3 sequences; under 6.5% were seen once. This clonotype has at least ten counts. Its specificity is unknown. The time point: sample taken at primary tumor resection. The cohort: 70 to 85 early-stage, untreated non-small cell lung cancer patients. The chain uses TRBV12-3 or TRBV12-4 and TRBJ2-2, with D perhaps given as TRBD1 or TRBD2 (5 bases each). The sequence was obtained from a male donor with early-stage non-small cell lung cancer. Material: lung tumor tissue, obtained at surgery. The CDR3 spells CASMRGGKGTGELFF. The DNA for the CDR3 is TGTGCCAGCATGAGGGGTGGGAAGGGGACCGGGGAGCTGTTTTTT.